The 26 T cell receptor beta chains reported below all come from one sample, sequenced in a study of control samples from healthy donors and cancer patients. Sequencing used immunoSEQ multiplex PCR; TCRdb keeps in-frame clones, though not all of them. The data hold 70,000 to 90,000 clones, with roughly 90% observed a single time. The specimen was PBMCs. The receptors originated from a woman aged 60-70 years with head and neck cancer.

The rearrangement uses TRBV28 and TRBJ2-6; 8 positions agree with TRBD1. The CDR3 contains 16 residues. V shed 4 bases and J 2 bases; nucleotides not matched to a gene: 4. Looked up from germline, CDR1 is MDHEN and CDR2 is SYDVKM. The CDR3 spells CASSSTGDAGANVLTF. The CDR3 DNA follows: TGTGCCAGCAGTTCGACAGGGGACGCTGGGGCCAACGTCCTGACTTTC.

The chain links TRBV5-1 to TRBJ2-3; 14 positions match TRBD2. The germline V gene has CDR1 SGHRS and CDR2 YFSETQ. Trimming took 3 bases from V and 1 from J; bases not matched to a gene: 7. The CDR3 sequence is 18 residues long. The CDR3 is CASSSGTSGRMGTDTQYF. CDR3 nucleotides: TGCGCCAGCAGCTCCGGGACTAGCGGGAGAATGGGCACAGATACGCAGTATTTT.

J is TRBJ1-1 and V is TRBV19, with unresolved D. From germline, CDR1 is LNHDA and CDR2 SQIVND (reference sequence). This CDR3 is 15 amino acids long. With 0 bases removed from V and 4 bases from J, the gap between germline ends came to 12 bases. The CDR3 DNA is TGTGCCAGTAGTATAGATCGGGCATCGGGCACTGAAGCTTTCTTT. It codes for CASSIDRASGTEAFF.

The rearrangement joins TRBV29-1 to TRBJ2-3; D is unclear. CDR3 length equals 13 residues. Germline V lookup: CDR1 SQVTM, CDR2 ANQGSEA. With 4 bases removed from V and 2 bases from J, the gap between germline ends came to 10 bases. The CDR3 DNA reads TGCAGCGTTGGCTACGGCCCCACAGATACGCAGTATTTT. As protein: CSVGYGPTDTQYF.

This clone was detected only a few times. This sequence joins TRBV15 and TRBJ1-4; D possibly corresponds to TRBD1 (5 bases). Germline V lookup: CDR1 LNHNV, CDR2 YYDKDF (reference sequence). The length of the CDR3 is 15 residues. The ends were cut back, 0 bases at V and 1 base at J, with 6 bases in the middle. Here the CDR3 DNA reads TGTGCCACCAGCAGAGATGGGGGAACTAATGAAAAACTGTTTTTT. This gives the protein CATSRDGGTNEKLFF.

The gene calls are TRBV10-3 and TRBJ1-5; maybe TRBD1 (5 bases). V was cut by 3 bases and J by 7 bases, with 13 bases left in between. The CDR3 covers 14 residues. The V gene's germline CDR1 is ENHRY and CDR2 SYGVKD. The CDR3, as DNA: TGTGCCATCAGTGACGGGGGTCGGGCACAGCCCCAGCATTTT. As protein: CAISDGGRAQPQHF.

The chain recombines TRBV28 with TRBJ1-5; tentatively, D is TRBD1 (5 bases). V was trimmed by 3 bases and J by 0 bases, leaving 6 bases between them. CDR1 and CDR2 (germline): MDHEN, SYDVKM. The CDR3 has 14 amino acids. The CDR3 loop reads CASSLTVSNQPQHF. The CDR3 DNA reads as TGTGCCAGCAGTTTGACAGTTAGCAATCAGCCCCAGCATTTT.

The CDR3: CAISVSSVFVGQGSPGELFF. The CDR3, as DNA: TGTGCCATCAGTGTCTCTTCAGTATTTGTGGGACAGGGGTCCCCCGGGGAGCTGTTTTTT. The chain is built from TRBV10-3 and TRBJ2-2; TRBD1 matches 10 bases. The CDR3 consists of 20 residues. Germline V lookup: CDR1 ENHRY, CDR2 SYGVKD. With 4 bases clipped from V and 6 bases from J, the junction kept 20 bases outside the gene matches.

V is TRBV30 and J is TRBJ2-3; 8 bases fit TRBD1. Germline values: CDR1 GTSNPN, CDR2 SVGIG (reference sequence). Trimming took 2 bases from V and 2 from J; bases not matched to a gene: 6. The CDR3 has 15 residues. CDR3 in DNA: TGTGCCTGGAGTACAGGGGGACTTCACACAGATACGCAGTATTTT. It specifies CAWSTGGLHTDTQYF.

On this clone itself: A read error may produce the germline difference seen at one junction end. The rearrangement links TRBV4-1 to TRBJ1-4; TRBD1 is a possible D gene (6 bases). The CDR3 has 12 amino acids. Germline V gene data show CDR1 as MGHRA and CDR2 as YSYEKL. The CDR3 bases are TGCGCGAGCAGGGGCCGTAATGAAAAACTGTTTTTT. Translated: CASRGRNEKLFF.

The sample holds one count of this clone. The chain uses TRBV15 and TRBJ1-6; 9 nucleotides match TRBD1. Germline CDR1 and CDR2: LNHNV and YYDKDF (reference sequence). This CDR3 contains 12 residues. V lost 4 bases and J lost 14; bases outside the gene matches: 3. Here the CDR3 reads CATSKQGAALHF. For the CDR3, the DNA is TGTGCCACCAGCAAACAGGGGGCAGCCCTCCACTTT.

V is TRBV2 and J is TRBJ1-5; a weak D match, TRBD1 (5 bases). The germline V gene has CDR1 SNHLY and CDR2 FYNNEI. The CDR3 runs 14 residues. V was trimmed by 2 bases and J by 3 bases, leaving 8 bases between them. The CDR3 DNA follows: TGTGCCAGCAGTGAACAGGGAATCAATCAGCCCCAGCATTTT. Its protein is CASSEQGINQPQHF.

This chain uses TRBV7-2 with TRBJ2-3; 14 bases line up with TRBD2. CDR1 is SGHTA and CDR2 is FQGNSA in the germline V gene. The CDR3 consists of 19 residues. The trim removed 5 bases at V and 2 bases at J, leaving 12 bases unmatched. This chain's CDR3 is CASSPRLAGGVGATDTQYF. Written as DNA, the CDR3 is TGTGCCAGCAGCCCCCGACTAGCGGGAGGGGTAGGTGCCACAGATACGCAGTATTTT.

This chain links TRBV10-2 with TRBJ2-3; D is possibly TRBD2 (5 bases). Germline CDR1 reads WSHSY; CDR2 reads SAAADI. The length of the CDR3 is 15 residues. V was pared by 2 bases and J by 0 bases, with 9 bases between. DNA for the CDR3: TGCGCCAGCAGTGAGGTGGGAGCGAGCACAGATACGCAGTATTTT. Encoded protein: CASSEVGASTDTQYF.

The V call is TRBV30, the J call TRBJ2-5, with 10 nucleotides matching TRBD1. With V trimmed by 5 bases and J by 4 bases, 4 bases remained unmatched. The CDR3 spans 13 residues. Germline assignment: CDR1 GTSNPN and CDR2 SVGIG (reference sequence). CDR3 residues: CAWGGQGIETQYF. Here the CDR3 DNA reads TGTGCCTGGGGGGGACAGGGGATAGAGACCCAGTACTTC.

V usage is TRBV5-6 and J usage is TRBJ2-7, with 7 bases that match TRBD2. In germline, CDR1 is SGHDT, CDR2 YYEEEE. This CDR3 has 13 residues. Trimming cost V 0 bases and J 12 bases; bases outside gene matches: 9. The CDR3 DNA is TGTGCCAGCAGCTTGGTCGGGACTAAATTTTGGTACTTC. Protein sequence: CASSLVGTKFWYF.

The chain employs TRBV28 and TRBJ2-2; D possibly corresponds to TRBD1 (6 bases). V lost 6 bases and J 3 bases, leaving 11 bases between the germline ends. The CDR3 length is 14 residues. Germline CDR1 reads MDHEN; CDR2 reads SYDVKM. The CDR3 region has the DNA TGTGCCAGCAGCAACCACAGGGACACCGGGGAGCTGTTTTTT. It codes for CASSNHRDTGELFF.

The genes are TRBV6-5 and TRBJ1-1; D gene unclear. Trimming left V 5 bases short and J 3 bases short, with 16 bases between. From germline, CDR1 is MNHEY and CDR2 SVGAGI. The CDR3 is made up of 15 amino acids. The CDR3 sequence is CASSNLGESDTEAFF. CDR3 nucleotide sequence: TGTGCCAGCAGTAACCTCGGGGAGTCAGACACTGAAGCTTTCTTT.

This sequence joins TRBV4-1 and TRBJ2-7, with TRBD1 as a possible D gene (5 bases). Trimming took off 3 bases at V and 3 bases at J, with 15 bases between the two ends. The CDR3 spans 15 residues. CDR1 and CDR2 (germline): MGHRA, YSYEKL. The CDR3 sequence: CASSQNEDSDYEQYF. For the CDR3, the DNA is TGCGCCAGCAGCCAGAATGAAGACAGCGACTACGAGCAGTACTTC.

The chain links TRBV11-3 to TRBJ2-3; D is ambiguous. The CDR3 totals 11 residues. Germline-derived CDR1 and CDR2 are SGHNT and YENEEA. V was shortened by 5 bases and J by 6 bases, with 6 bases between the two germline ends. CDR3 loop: CASSPGDTQYF. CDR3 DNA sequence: TGTGCCAGCAGCCCTGGGGATACGCAGTATTTT.

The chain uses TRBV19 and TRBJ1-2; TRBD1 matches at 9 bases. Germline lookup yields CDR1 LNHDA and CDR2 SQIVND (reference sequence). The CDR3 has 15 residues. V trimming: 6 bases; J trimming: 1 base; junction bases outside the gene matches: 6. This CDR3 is CASRTTGGINYGYTF. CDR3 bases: TGTGCCAGTAGAACTACAGGGGGCATTAACTATGGCTACACCTTC.

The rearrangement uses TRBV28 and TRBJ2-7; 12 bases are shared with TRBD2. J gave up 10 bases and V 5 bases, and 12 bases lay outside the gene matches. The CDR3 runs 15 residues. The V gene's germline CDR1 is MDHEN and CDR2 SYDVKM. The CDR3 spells CASSPELAGGLRQYF. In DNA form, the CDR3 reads TGTGCCAGCAGTCCAGAACTAGCGGGAGGTCTACGACAGTACTTC. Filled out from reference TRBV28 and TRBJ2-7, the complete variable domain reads DVKVTQSSRYLVKRTGEKVFLECVQDMDHENMFWYRQDPGLGLRLIYFSYDVKMKEKGDIPEGYSVSREKKERFSLILESASTNQTSMYLCASSPELAGGLRQYFGPGTRLTVT.

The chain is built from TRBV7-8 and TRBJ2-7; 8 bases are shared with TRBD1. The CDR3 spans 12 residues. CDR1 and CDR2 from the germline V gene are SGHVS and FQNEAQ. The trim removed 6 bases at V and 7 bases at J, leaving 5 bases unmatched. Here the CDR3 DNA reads TGTGCCAGCAGGCCAGACAGGGGTGAGCAGTACTTC. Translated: CASRPDRGEQYF.

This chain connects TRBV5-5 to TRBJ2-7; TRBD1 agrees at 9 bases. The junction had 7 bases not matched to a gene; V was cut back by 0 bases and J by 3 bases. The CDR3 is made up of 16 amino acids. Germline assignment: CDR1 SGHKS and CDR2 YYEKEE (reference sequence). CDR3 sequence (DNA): TGTGCCAGCAGCTTGGGACGGACAGGGGTGGACTACGAGCAGTACTTC. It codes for CASSLGRTGVDYEQYF.

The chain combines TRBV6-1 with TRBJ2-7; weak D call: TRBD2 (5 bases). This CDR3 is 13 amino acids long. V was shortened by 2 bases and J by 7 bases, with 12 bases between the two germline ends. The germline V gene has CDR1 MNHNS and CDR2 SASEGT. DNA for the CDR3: TGTGCCAGCAGTGAATACGGGGTTAATGAGCAGTACTTC. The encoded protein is CASSEYGVNEQYF.

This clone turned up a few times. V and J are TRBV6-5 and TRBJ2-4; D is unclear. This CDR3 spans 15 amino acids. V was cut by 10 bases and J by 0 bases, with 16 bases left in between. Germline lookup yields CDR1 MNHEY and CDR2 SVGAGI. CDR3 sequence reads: CATARGTLAKNIQYF. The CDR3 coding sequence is TGTGCCACAGCAAGAGGTACTCTAGCCAAAAACATTCAGTACTTC.